These 10 T cell receptor beta chains originate from one sample sequenced in a study of CD8 T cells in Susac syndrome. With random hexamers, reverse transcription was performed on about 0.5 to 1 ug of RNA. Using its own MiXCR run on the immunoSEQ multiplex PCR reads, TCRdb lists one record per CDR3 protein. The top ten clones hold around 0.093% of a sample with around 200,000 distinct CDR3 sequences, approximately 94% of them seen once. What was sequenced was CD4+ T cells from PBMCs. Every receptor here comes from a human donor with multiple sclerosis.

The V gene is TRBV28, the J gene TRBJ1-1; the D is unclear. Germline CDR1 is MDHEN and CDR2 is SYDVKM. Trimming cost V 4 bases and J 7 bases, with 10 bases left between them. The length of the CDR3 is 12 residues. CDR3 loop: CASSSLPGEAFF. The CDR3 DNA reads TGTGCCAGCAGTTCCCTTCCGGGTGAAGCTTTCTTT.

The chain joins TRBV12-3 or TRBV12-4 to TRBJ2-1, with a possible D match to TRBD1 (6 bases). The CDR3 consists of 14 residues. V shed 1 base and J shed 7 bases, with 11 bases lying between them. CDR3 sequence: CASSLDRVTNEQFF. The CDR3 coding sequence is TGTGCCAGCAGTTTAGACAGGGTAACGAATGAGCAGTTCTTC.

V is TRBV12-3 or TRBV12-4 and J is TRBJ1-2; no definite D call. There are 15 residues in the CDR3. V was trimmed by 1 base and J by 3 bases, leaving 12 bases between them. The DNA for the CDR3 is TGTGCCAGCAGTTTAGGTCTGAGAGAGGACTATGGCTACACCTTC. The encoded protein is CASSLGLREDYGYTF.

The chain employs TRBV29-1 and TRBJ1-5; D is perhaps TRBD1 (6 bases). The CDR3 extends over 19 amino acids. V gave up 2 bases and J gave up 3 bases, with 26 bases separating them. The V gene's germline CDR1 is SQVTM and CDR2 ANQGSEA. The CDR3 reads CSVECSRGHYSRDNQPQHF. The CDR3 DNA reads as TGCAGCGTTGAATGTTCTAGGGGACACTACTCGAGGGACAATCAGCCCCAGCATTTT.

The chain employs TRBV5-1 and TRBJ2-5; weak D call: TRBD1 (5 bases). Trimming stripped 7 bases from V and 4 bases from J, with 11 bases between. The CDR3 contains 12 residues. The germline gives CDR1 SGHRS, CDR2 YFSETQ. The CDR3 bases are TGCGCCAGCGCAGCCACAGGAGAGACCCAGTACTTC. Protein: CASAATGETQYF.

Here the CDR3 reads CAWSRDRPRSYTF. CDR3 DNA: TGTGCCTGGAGTAGGGACAGGCCGCGGAGCTACACCTTC. This sequence joins TRBV30 and TRBJ1-2; 8 nucleotides align to TRBD1. The ends lost 2 bases at V and 9 bases at J; junction bases unmatched: 8. The CDR3 contains 13 residues. Per the germline V gene, CDR1 is GTSNPN and CDR2 is SVGIG (reference sequence).

Worth noting for this clonotype: One junction end does not reproduce the germline sequence, and a read error may be involved. This sequence joins TRBV20-1 and TRBJ2-4; TRBD1 is a possible D gene (5 bases). The CDR3 length is 12 residues. The germline CDR1 and CDR2 sequences are DFQATT and SNEGSKA (reference sequence). The CDR3 loop is CSARVTGNLQYF. CDR3 sequence (DNA): TGCAGTGCTAGAGTCACAGGAAACCTTCAGTACTTC.

The genes are TRBV15 and TRBJ2-5; D may correspond to TRBD1 or TRBD2 (5 bases each). Germline V gene lookup returns CDR1 LNHNV and CDR2 YYDKDF (reference sequence). This CDR3 is built from 18 residues. The germline V and J ends were trimmed by 6 bases and 11 bases, with 34 bases remaining between them. The CDR3, as DNA: TGTGCCACCAGTGGGGATGAGGAATGGCTGGTTACGGGGCACCTACAGTACTTC. It encodes CATSGDEEWLVTGHLQYF.

This chain connects TRBV29-1 to TRBJ1-5; TRBD1 might be the D (5 bases). CDR1 SQVTM and CDR2 ANQGSEA come from the germline V gene. The CDR3 totals 13 residues. V lost 6 bases, J lost 0 bases, and 9 bases lay in between. The CDR3 DNA reads TGCAGCGTACTGACAGTTAGCAATCAGCCCCAGCATTTT. It codes for CSVLTVSNQPQHF.

The chain links TRBV20-1 to TRBJ2-7; maybe TRBD2 (5 bases). The CDR3 length is 13 residues. CDR1 and CDR2 (germline): DFQATT, SNEGSKA (reference sequence). Deletions cut 6 bases from V and 2 bases from J, with 14 bases between. CDR3 residues: CSAPHSSTYEQYF. CDR3 nucleotide sequence: TGCAGTGCGCCACACTCTAGCACCTACGAGCAGTACTTC.